The rows below give T cell receptor beta chains drawn from one sample of a study of blood T cell repertoires in COVID-19. This table comes from immunoSEQ multiplex PCR, and its TCRdb copy is limited to in-frame clones, with some not included. Of a few hundred thousand clones listed, 88% were seen once; the top ten hold more than 8.5%. The sequenced sample was peripheral blood. These receptors were taken from a woman in her 70s with COVID-19, enrolled during active disease. CDR3s leave out the opening cysteine and the closing phenylalanine or tryptophan. The order of the fields is clone size, V gene, J gene, CDR3 length, D gene, CDR3 protein. A D gene is named only where the DNA matches it firmly. The size entry is marked missing in some rows and otherwise reads once, few, many or a size class.

clone_size: -
v_call: TRBV28
j_call: TRBJ2-1
cdr3_length: 13
d_call: -
cdr3_aa: ASSLPQVAYNEQF

clone_size: -
v_call: TRBV14
j_call: TRBJ1-4
cdr3_length: 12
d_call: -
cdr3_aa: ASSQERYWEKLF

clone_size: -
v_call: TRBV19
j_call: TRBJ1-4
cdr3_length: 12
d_call: -
cdr3_aa: ASSQDRRLEKLF

clone_size: -
v_call: TRBV6-2/TRBV6-3
j_call: TRBJ2-3
cdr3_length: 13
d_call: TRBD2
cdr3_aa: ASSGLAGAADTQY

clone_size: -
v_call: TRBV6-5
j_call: TRBJ1-5
cdr3_length: 12
d_call: -
cdr3_aa: ASRRQASGQPQH

clone_size: once
v_call: TRBV3-1/TRBV3-2
j_call: TRBJ2-3
cdr3_length: 15
d_call: TRBD1
cdr3_aa: ASSQEERQGFTDTQY

clone_size: -
v_call: TRBV30
j_call: TRBJ1-1
cdr3_length: 10
d_call: -
cdr3_aa: AWGGGHTEAF

clone_size: -
v_call: TRBV4-2
j_call: TRBJ1-4
cdr3_length: 14
d_call: -
cdr3_aa: ASRTGLGDTNEKLF

clone_size: -
v_call: TRBV11-3
j_call: TRBJ2-1
cdr3_length: 14
d_call: TRBD2
cdr3_aa: ASSLVGTSSHNEQF

clone_size: -
v_call: TRBV2
j_call: TRBJ1-5
cdr3_length: 13
d_call: -
cdr3_aa: ASSEAFLSNQPQH

clone_size: -
v_call: TRBV5-1
j_call: TRBJ1-2
cdr3_length: 13
d_call: TRBD1
cdr3_aa: ASSGTGTALRGYT

clone_size: -
v_call: TRBV4-2
j_call: TRBJ2-7
cdr3_length: 15
d_call: -
cdr3_aa: ASSQDFGSGSSYEQY

clone_size: -
v_call: TRBV5-1
j_call: TRBJ2-2
cdr3_length: 14
d_call: -
cdr3_aa: ASSLRAGPGTGELF

clone_size: -
v_call: TRBV11-2
j_call: TRBJ2-7
cdr3_length: 14
d_call: -
cdr3_aa: ASSLGMAGWAYEQY

clone_size: -
v_call: TRBV19
j_call: TRBJ1-6
cdr3_length: 11
d_call: -
cdr3_aa: ASTRQSNSPLH

clone_size: once
v_call: TRBV28
j_call: TRBJ1-1
cdr3_length: 11
d_call: -
cdr3_aa: ASSSQGLTEAF

clone_size: few
v_call: TRBV10-1
j_call: TRBJ1-4
cdr3_length: 12
d_call: -
cdr3_aa: ASIDLKTVRKLF

clone_size: -
v_call: TRBV3-1/TRBV3-2
j_call: TRBJ2-3
cdr3_length: 12
d_call: -
cdr3_aa: ASSKQGSTDTQY

clone_size: -
v_call: TRBV29-1
j_call: TRBJ1-5
cdr3_length: 11
d_call: -
cdr3_aa: SVGGHGNQPQH

clone_size: few
v_call: TRBV30
j_call: TRBJ1-4
cdr3_length: 13
d_call: -
cdr3_aa: AWSVWGPGKEKLF

clone_size: -
v_call: TRBV6-5
j_call: TRBJ1-5
cdr3_length: 12
d_call: TRBD1
cdr3_aa: ASSTRTGGQPQH

clone_size: -
v_call: TRBV27
j_call: TRBJ1-1
cdr3_length: 12
d_call: -
cdr3_aa: ASRSGLGNTEAF

clone_size: -
v_call: TRBV7-9
j_call: TRBJ1-6
cdr3_length: 12
d_call: -
cdr3_aa: ASSLGQLNSPLH

clone_size: -
v_call: TRBV10-2
j_call: TRBJ1-6
cdr3_length: 10
d_call: -
cdr3_aa: ASSGGDSPLH

clone_size: -
v_call: TRBV29-1
j_call: TRBJ1-1
cdr3_length: 12
d_call: -
cdr3_aa: SVDKDRMNTEAF

clone_size: -
v_call: TRBV7-9
j_call: TRBJ2-1
cdr3_length: 13
d_call: TRBD2
cdr3_aa: ASSLSTSGTDEQF

clone_size: -
v_call: TRBV7-2
j_call: TRBJ2-7
cdr3_length: 13
d_call: -
cdr3_aa: ASSSMTGRGYEQY

clone_size: -
v_call: TRBV30
j_call: TRBJ1-5
cdr3_length: 12
d_call: -
cdr3_aa: AWSSRVNNQPQH

clone_size: -
v_call: TRBV20-1
j_call: TRBJ2-7
cdr3_length: 10
d_call: -
cdr3_aa: SASFSVREQY

clone_size: -
v_call: TRBV28
j_call: TRBJ1-6
cdr3_length: 13
d_call: TRBD1
cdr3_aa: ASSALGTGLTPLH

clone_size: -
v_call: TRBV28
j_call: TRBJ1-2
cdr3_length: 13
d_call: TRBD1
cdr3_aa: ASTLWDRMDYGYT

clone_size: -
v_call: TRBV19
j_call: TRBJ1-4
cdr3_length: 11
d_call: -
cdr3_aa: ASSMDFSGKLF

clone_size: -
v_call: TRBV5-5
j_call: TRBJ2-2
cdr3_length: 11
d_call: -
cdr3_aa: ASSLSTTGELF

clone_size: -
v_call: TRBV11-2
j_call: TRBJ1-5
cdr3_length: 13
d_call: -
cdr3_aa: ASSAGLRGNQPQH

clone_size: once
v_call: TRBV3-1/TRBV3-2
j_call: TRBJ1-3
cdr3_length: 12
d_call: -
cdr3_aa: ASSQQGPGNTIY

clone_size: -
v_call: TRBV19
j_call: TRBJ2-2
cdr3_length: 13
d_call: TRBD2
cdr3_aa: ASSPTSAHPGELF

clone_size: -
v_call: TRBV28
j_call: TRBJ1-5
cdr3_length: 8
d_call: -
cdr3_aa: ASSIQPQH

clone_size: -
v_call: TRBV29-1
j_call: TRBJ2-5
cdr3_length: 12
d_call: TRBD2
cdr3_aa: SVTTSGRLETQY

clone_size: -
v_call: TRBV28
j_call: TRBJ2-1
cdr3_length: 15
d_call: TRBD1
cdr3_aa: ASSSLGQVSSFNEQF

clone_size: once
v_call: TRBV15
j_call: TRBJ2-3
cdr3_length: 12
d_call: -
cdr3_aa: ATSREGYQGTQY

clone_size: once
v_call: TRBV27
j_call: TRBJ1-1
cdr3_length: 13
d_call: TRBD1
cdr3_aa: ASSLGPDRATEAF

clone_size: -
v_call: TRBV30
j_call: TRBJ1-3
cdr3_length: 11
d_call: -
cdr3_aa: AWSEGAGNTIY

clone_size: few
v_call: TRBV24-1
j_call: TRBJ1-2
cdr3_length: 12
d_call: -
cdr3_aa: ATSDWRRGLAYT

clone_size: -
v_call: TRBV11-2
j_call: TRBJ2-1
cdr3_length: 13
d_call: -
cdr3_aa: ASSAAPDRYNEQF

clone_size: -
v_call: TRBV3-1/TRBV3-2
j_call: TRBJ1-1
cdr3_length: 14
d_call: -
cdr3_aa: ASSQAKAVRNTEAF

clone_size: -
v_call: TRBV5-4
j_call: TRBJ1-4
cdr3_length: 12
d_call: -
cdr3_aa: ASSLSHGVEKLF

clone_size: once
v_call: TRBV13
j_call: TRBJ2-1
cdr3_length: 15
d_call: TRBD2
cdr3_aa: ASSPAVGGRSRNEQF

clone_size: -
v_call: TRBV11-2
j_call: TRBJ1-2
cdr3_length: 15
d_call: TRBD1
cdr3_aa: ASRLASGTGGVYGYT

clone_size: -
v_call: TRBV9
j_call: TRBJ2-1
cdr3_length: 14
d_call: TRBD2
cdr3_aa: ASSVVLAGGPGEQF

clone_size: -
v_call: TRBV11-2
j_call: TRBJ1-2
cdr3_length: 11
d_call: -
cdr3_aa: ASSLVPTQISG